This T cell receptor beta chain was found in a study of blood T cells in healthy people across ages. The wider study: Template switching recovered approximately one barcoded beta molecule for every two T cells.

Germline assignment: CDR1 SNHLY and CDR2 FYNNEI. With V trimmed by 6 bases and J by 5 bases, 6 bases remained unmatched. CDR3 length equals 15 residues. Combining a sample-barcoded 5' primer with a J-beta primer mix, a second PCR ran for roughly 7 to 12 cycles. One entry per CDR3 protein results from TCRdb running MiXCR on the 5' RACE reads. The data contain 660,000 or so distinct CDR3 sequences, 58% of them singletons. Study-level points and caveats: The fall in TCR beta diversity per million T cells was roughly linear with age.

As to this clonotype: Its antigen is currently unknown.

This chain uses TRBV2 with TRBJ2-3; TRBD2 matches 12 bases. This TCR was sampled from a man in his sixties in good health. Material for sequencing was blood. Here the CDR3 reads CASRRTSGARDTQYF. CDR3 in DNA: TGTGCCAGCAGGCGGACTAGCGGGGCTCGAGATACGCAGTATTTT.